The 15 T cell receptor beta chains given below trace back to one sample, sequenced in a study of blood T cell repertoires in COVID-19. The table came from immunoSEQ multiplex PCR; TCRdb's copy has only in-frame clones and leaves some out. Seen here are about 170,000 clones, roughly 85% observed once, and the top ten hold around 20%. The sequencing sample was made of PBMCs or T cells enriched from blood (not recorded which). These receptors came from a woman aged 70 to 79 in a cohort exposed to, infected with or recovered from COVID-19 (not recorded which).

This clone was detected a few times. The rearrangement uses TRBV27 and TRBJ1-3, with TRBD1 matching 8 bases. CDR1 is MNHEY and CDR2 is SMNVEV in the germline V gene (reference sequence). The V gene end was trimmed by 3 bases and the J gene end by 7 bases; junction bases not matched to a gene: 23. The CDR3 is 20 amino acids. The CDR3 sequence: CASSFRGQGAFGSDSNTIYF. The DNA of the CDR3 is TGTGCCAGCAGTTTTAGGGGCCAGGGGGCCTTCGGTAGCGACAGTAACACCATATATTTT.

This clone was detected only once. The chain joins TRBV5-1 to TRBJ1-4, with 8 bases identical to TRBD1. The length of the CDR3 is 15 residues. V shed 4 bases, J shed 7 bases, and the junction held 9 bases outside the gene matches. In germline, CDR1 is SGHRS, CDR2 YFSETQ. The CDR3 region has the DNA TGCGCCAGCAGCATCGACAGGGGTTTGGGTGAAAAACTGTTTTTT. The encoded protein is CASSIDRGLGEKLFF.

This chain joins TRBV7-8 and TRBJ2-2; tentatively, D is TRBD2 (5 bases). Germline CDR1 is SGHVS and CDR2 is FQNEAQ. This CDR3 region has 16 residues. V lost 0 bases and J 7 bases, leaving 15 bases between the germline ends. CDR3 in DNA: TGTGCCAGCAGCTTAGCCGAAGGTCTAGCCGGCGGGGAGCTGTTTTTT. Translated, it gives CASSLAEGLAGGELFF.

The chain employs TRBV28 and TRBJ2-7, with D perhaps matching TRBD2 (6 bases). The V gene's germline CDR1 is MDHEN and CDR2 SYDVKM. CDR3 length: 15 amino acids. The V end lost 2 bases, the J end lost 1 base, and 12 bases lay between the germline ends. The CDR3 coding sequence is TGTGCCAGCAGTTTAATAGGGACTCCGTCCTACGAGCAGTACTTC. Its translation is CASSLIGTPSYEQYF.

The V call is TRBV5-1, the J call TRBJ2-3, with 7 bases aligning to TRBD2. Germline CDR1 reads SGHRS; CDR2 reads YFSETQ. Unmatched junction bases numbered 3, after V lost 0 bases and J lost 2 bases. This CDR3 has 15 amino acids. The CDR3 spells CASSLGRGNTDTQYF. The CDR3 nucleotides read TGCGCCAGCAGCTTGGGGCGGGGGAACACAGATACGCAGTATTTT.

The CDR3 region has the DNA TGTGCCAGCAGCTTGGGAGACAGCAACTACGAGCAGTACTTC. It specifies CASSLGDSNYEQYF. The rearrangement uses TRBV5-4 and TRBJ2-7, with D perhaps matching TRBD1 (5 bases). Germline V CDR1 and CDR2: SGHNT, YYREEE (reference sequence). Trimming took 0 bases from V and 3 from J, leaving 10 bases between them. The CDR3 contains 14 residues. The variable domain in full, with the rest retrieved from reference TRBV5-4 and TRBJ2-7, is ETGVTQSPTHLIKTRGQQVTLRCSSQSGHNTVSWYQQALGQGPQFIFQYYREEENGRGNFPPRFSGLQFPNYSSELNVNALELDDSALYLCASSLGDSNYEQYFGPGTRLTVT.

V and J are TRBV7-3 and TRBJ1-1; tentatively, D is TRBD1 (6 bases). Germline V gene data show CDR1 as SGHTA and CDR2 as FQGTGA. Trimming removed 4 bases from V and 6 bases from J, with 12 bases in between. The CDR3 totals 13 residues. Here the CDR3 DNA reads TGTGCCAGCAGCTCGACTCCAGGGGCTGAAGCTTTCTTT. Amino acids: CASSSTPGAEAFF. The full variable domain, rest sourced from reference TRBV7-3 and TRBJ1-1, is GAGVSQTPSNKVTEKGKYVELRCDPISGHTALYWYRQSLGQGPEFLIYFQGTGAADDSGLPNDRFFAVRPEGSVSTLKIQRTERGDSAVYLCASSSTPGAEAFFGQGTRLTVV.

The chain combines TRBV28 with TRBJ2-1; 7 positions agree with TRBD1. V dropped 5 bases and J dropped 8; count of bases not matched to a gene: 9. The CDR3 contains 14 residues. CDR1 is MDHEN, CDR2 SYDVKM, per germline. The CDR3 region has the DNA TGTGCCAGCAGTCCCCCGACAGGGCGCCATGAGCAGTTCTTC. Its protein is CASSPPTGRHEQFF.

This rearrangement joins TRBV7-8 to TRBJ2-1; D unclear. This CDR3 is built from 11 residues. Trimming cost V 2 bases and J 9 bases, with 5 bases left between them. Germline V CDR1 and CDR2: SGHVS, FQNEAQ. CDR3 coding DNA: TGTGCCAGCAGCTTATGGGCTGAGCAGTTCTTC. It encodes CASSLWAEQFF.

This rearrangement joins TRBV7-3 to TRBJ1-1, with D unresolved. The germline CDR1 and CDR2 sequences are SGHTA and FQGTGA. V was shortened by 6 bases and J by 1 base, with 9 bases between the two germline ends. CDR3 length: 13 residues. The CDR3 region has the DNA TGTGCCAGCAGTCGAGAGCCGAACACTGAAGCTTTCTTT. Its protein is CASSREPNTEAFF.

The chain couples TRBV11-2 to TRBJ1-2, with 9 bases matching TRBD1. Germline V gene data show CDR1 as SGHAT and CDR2 as FQNNGV. The CDR3 is 15 residues long. Losses at the gene ends were 4 bases for V and 3 bases for J; bases not matched to a gene: 6. CDR3 coding DNA: TGTGCCAGCAGCTACCAACAGGGGGCCTACTATGGCTACACCTTC. This translates into CASSYQQGAYYGYTF.

This chain links TRBV12-5 with TRBJ2-7; 8 positions match TRBD1. Germline V gene lookup returns CDR1 LGHNT and CDR2 FRNRAP. J was trimmed by 5 bases and V by 6 bases; bases with no gene match: 9. This CDR3 is 14 amino acids long. CDR3 loop: CASGYSTGVDEQYF. DNA for the CDR3: TGTGCTAGTGGCTATTCGACAGGGGTGGACGAGCAGTACTTC. The complete variable domain, with remaining parts taken from reference TRBV12-5 and TRBJ2-7, reads DARVTQTPRHKVTEMGQEVTMRCQPILGHNTVFWYRQTMMQGLELLAYFRNRAPLDDSGMPKDRFSAEMPDATLATLKIQPSEPRDSAVYFCASGYSTGVDEQYFGPGTRLTVT.

The CDR3 loop is CASSLTSGIREQYF. The CDR3 coding sequence is TGTGCCAGCAGCTTGACTAGCGGGATCCGCGAGCAGTACTTC. This chain links TRBV5-5 with TRBJ2-7; TRBD2 matches 10 bases. Germline assignment: CDR1 SGHKS and CDR2 YYEKEE (reference sequence). V shed 1 base, J shed 6 bases, and the junction held 4 bases outside the gene matches. This CDR3 region has 14 residues.

This chain uses TRBV5-1 with TRBJ1-1, with D hard to call. V lost 4 bases and J 3 bases, leaving 13 bases between the germline ends. From germline, CDR1 is SGHRS and CDR2 YFSETQ. The CDR3 sequence is 14 residues long. The CDR3 is CASSLFEGDTEAFF. The CDR3, as DNA: TGCGCCAGCAGCCTGTTTGAGGGCGACACTGAAGCTTTCTTT.

CDR3 in DNA: TGTGCCAGCAGTGTAACGGACAGGTTCGGGGAGCTGTTTTTT. Translating gives CASSVTDRFGELFF. The chain joins TRBV2 to TRBJ2-2; 7 bases align to TRBD1. CDR1 and CDR2 (germline): SNHLY, FYNNEI. This CDR3 has 14 amino acids. With 4 bases clipped from V and 7 bases from J, the junction kept 6 bases outside the gene matches. The variable domain in full, with the rest retrieved from reference TRBV2 and TRBJ2-2, is EPEVTQTPSHQVTQMGQEVILRCVPISNHLYFYWYRQILGQKVEFLVSFYNNEISEKSEIFDDQFSVERPDGSNFTLKIRSTKLEDSAMYFCASSVTDRFGELFFGEGSRLTVL.